The clone carrying this T cell receptor (beta chain) was seen ten or more times. Antigen: not known. One base away lies a much larger clone, so this may be a sequencing read error. The read finishes 3 residues shy of the CDR3 end, and the germline J gene is used to complete it. CDR1 and CDR2 from the germline V gene are DFQATT and SNEGSKA (reference sequence). There are 14 residues in the CDR3. This sample was included in a study of T cell clonality in common variable immunodeficiency. The study, taken as a whole, reports: Fewer deletions and N-nucleotide insertions were reportedly seen in common variable immunodeficiency TCR beta sequences. Patient heterogeneity in the CVID cohort limited correlations between repertoire features and clinical complications. TCRbeta clonality was increased in CVID versus healthy controls. Compared with controls, CVID subjects had fewer shared TCRbeta clones.

Repertoires were generated with immunoSEQ multiplex PCR, while TCRdb's copy carries only in-frame clones and drops some. The repertoire consists of about 35,000 clones, none detected only once. The sequencing input was peripheral blood mononuclear cells. The chain couples TRBV20-1 to TRBJ2-2; 7 bases match TRBD2. This TCR derives from a person aged 18 to 75 in good health. This CDR3 is CSARDLVGGEKLFF. The sequenced CDR3 bases are TGCAGTGCTAGAGATTTGGTTGGGGGGGAAAAG.